The 32 T cell receptor beta chains given below trace back to one sample, sequenced in a study of T-cell reconstitution after alpha-beta-depleted transplantation in children. Preparation of the TCRbeta library was carried out with unique molecular identifiers. MiXCR was run by TCRdb on the PCR reads, yielding one entry per CDR3 protein. The sample consists of about 470,000 distinct CDR3 sequences, 43% of them appearing once. The sample consisted of PBMCs, taken before TCRalphabeta/CD19-depleted stem cell transplant. These receptors all come from a girl aged 2-15 years with aplastic anemia, due to receive a stem cell transplant.

This clonotype has at least ten counts. The genes are TRBV3-1 and TRBJ2-6, with D hard to call. The germline V and J ends were trimmed by 6 bases and 0 bases, with 3 bases remaining between them. CDR1 and CDR2 from the germline V gene are LGHDT and YNNKEL (reference sequence). CDR3 length: 13 residues. In DNA, the CDR3 is TGTGCCAGCAGAAACTCTGGGGCCAACGTCCTGACTTTC. This encodes CASRNSGANVLTF.

This clonotype was seen many times. The gene calls are TRBV7-9 and TRBJ2-7; 7 bases align to TRBD2. Germline values: CDR1 SEHNR, CDR2 FQNEAQ (reference sequence). This CDR3 contains 16 residues. V shed 3 bases and J 0 bases; nucleotides not matched to a gene: 8. Here the CDR3 reads CASSFKTSRSSYEQYF. CDR3 coding DNA: TGTGCCAGCAGCTTCAAGACTAGCCGGAGCTCCTACGAGCAGTACTTC.

This clonotype was seen more than once but under ten times. CDR3 nucleotides: TGCAGTGCTAGAGATCTTGGTAGCGGGAGTGTGAGAGAGACCCAGTACTTC. Translating it yields CSARDLGSGSVRETQYF. The V call is TRBV20-1, the J call TRBJ2-5; 9 nucleotides align to TRBD2. The CDR3 has 17 amino acids. Unmatched junction bases numbered 12, after V lost 0 bases and J lost 4 bases. Germline V gene lookup returns CDR1 DFQATT and CDR2 SNEGSKA (reference sequence).

The rearrangement joins TRBV6-1 to TRBJ2-3, with 8 nucleotides matching TRBD2. The CDR3 totals 15 residues. CDR1 is MNHNS, CDR2 SASEGT, per germline. The J segment lost 6 bases and the V segment lost 7 bases, leaving 12 bases of the junction unmatched. DNA for the CDR3: TGTGCCAGCAAAGGAAGTGCAGCGGGAGAGGATACGCAGTATTTT. It translates to CASKGSAAGEDTQYF.

V is TRBV5-5 and J is TRBJ2-7, with 9 bases that match TRBD1. This CDR3 is 15 amino acids long. Looked up from germline, CDR1 is SGHKS and CDR2 is YYEKEE (reference sequence). V shed 3 bases, J shed 3 bases, and the junction held 7 bases outside the gene matches. CDR3 amino acids: CASSSYDRGNYEQYF. CDR3 DNA sequence: TGTGCCAGCAGCTCATACGACAGGGGGAACTACGAGCAGTACTTC.

This clonotype occurred once. The chain uses TRBV20-1 and TRBJ2-4, with D possibly matching TRBD1 (5 bases). Germline V gene sequence: CDR1 DFQATT, CDR2 SNEGSKA (reference sequence). With 6 bases removed from V and 9 bases from J, the gap between germline ends came to 12 bases. The CDR3 length is 11 residues. The CDR3 DNA reads TGCAGTGCCCCCGGACACGGCATTCAGTACTTC. Protein sequence: CSAPGHGIQYF.

This clonotype turned up a few times. The rearrangement joins TRBV11-2 to TRBJ2-3; 9 bases fit TRBD1. Germline CDR1 SGHAT, CDR2 FQNNGV. The J segment lost 2 bases and the V segment lost 3 bases, leaving 9 bases of the junction unmatched. The CDR3 totals 17 residues. The CDR3 spells CASSFYPGQGYTDTQYF. In DNA form, the CDR3 reads TGTGCCAGCAGCTTCTACCCGGGACAGGGATACACAGATACGCAGTATTTT.

The CDR3 DNA is TGTGCCAGCTCATACGCCCCCGGGGGGTGGGACACTGAAGCTTTCTTT. Translation: CASSYAPGGWDTEAFF. This chain joins TRBV18 and TRBJ1-1; possibly TRBD1 for D (5 bases). The CDR3 loop spans 16 amino acids. Between the trimmed V and J ends, which lost 5 bases and 3 bases, there was a span of 19 bases. Germline V gene lookup returns CDR1 KGHSH and CDR2 LQKENI.

This chain links TRBV18 with TRBJ2-3; the D gene is possibly TRBD1 (6 bases). The germline CDR1 and CDR2 sequences are KGHSH and LQKENI. V was pared by 1 base and J by 1 base, with 21 bases between. CDR3 size: 19 residues. The DNA of the CDR3 is TGTGCCAGCTCACCACAAACCATCGTAAGGGGACAAGGCACAGATACGCAGTATTTT. Its translation is CASSPQTIVRGQGTDTQYF. Full variable domain (rest looked up from reference TRBV18 and TRBJ2-3): NAGVMQNPRHLVRRRGQEARLRCSPMKGHSHVYWYRQLPEEGLKFMVYLQKENIIDESGMPKERFSAEFPKEGPSILRIQQVVRGDSAAYFCASSPQTIVRGQGTDTQYFGPGTRLTVL.

This sequence joins TRBV11-2 and TRBJ1-5; unclear D gene. The ends were cut back, 2 bases at V and 5 bases at J, with 7 bases in the middle. This CDR3 is 13 amino acids long. Looked up from germline, CDR1 is SGHAT and CDR2 is FQNNGV. CDR3: CASSLFADQPQHF. For the CDR3, the DNA is TGTGCCAGCAGCTTATTTGCAGATCAGCCCCAGCATTTT.

The CDR3 here is CASSSMGQFNQPQHF. Written as DNA, the CDR3 is TGTGCCAGCAGTTCAATGGGCCAGTTTAATCAGCCCCAGCATTTT. The gene calls are TRBV7-2 and TRBJ1-5; D not certain. In germline, CDR1 is SGHTA, CDR2 FQGNSA. This CDR3 contains 15 residues. V lost 6 bases and J 4 bases, leaving 16 bases between the germline ends.

This chain links TRBV24-1 with TRBJ1-5; possible D gene TRBD1, 6 bases. V lost 4 bases, J lost 0 bases, and 12 bases lay in between. The CDR3 covers 16 residues. Germline CDR1 KGHDR, CDR2 SFDVKD. In DNA, the CDR3 is TGTGCCACCAGTGACCGCGGACAGTCTAGCAATCAGCCCCAGCATTTT. Encoded protein: CATSDRGQSSNQPQHF.

Only a few counts were recorded for this clonotype. This chain connects TRBV28 to TRBJ2-1; D is possibly TRBD1 (6 bases). The CDR3 totals 16 residues. The V end was cut by 5 bases, the J end by 5 bases, with 19 bases between. In germline, CDR1 is MDHEN, CDR2 SYDVKM. The chain's CDR3 is CASSPTSGASDNEQFF. DNA of the CDR3: TGTGCCAGCAGTCCCACATCAGGGGCTTCGGACAATGAGCAGTTCTTC.

V and J are TRBV7-7 and TRBJ2-7; tentatively, D is TRBD2 (5 bases). This CDR3 is built from 16 residues. Germline CDR1 is SSHAT and CDR2 is FNYEAQ (reference sequence). Trimming stripped 4 bases from V and 2 bases from J, with 18 bases between. CDR3 coding DNA: TGTGCCAGCAGCTCTGGACTGGCGACATACACCTACGAGCAGTACTTC. As protein: CASSSGLATYTYEQYF.

The genes are TRBV18 and TRBJ2-2; 8 bases are a match to TRBD1. The V gene end was trimmed by 2 bases and the J gene end by 6 bases; junction bases not matched to a gene: 14. The CDR3 covers 18 residues. CDR1 and CDR2 from the germline V gene are KGHSH and LQKENI. The CDR3: CASSPMIGQGILSGELFF. DNA for the CDR3: TGTGCCAGCTCACCAATGATCGGACAGGGCATTTTGTCCGGGGAGCTGTTTTTT.

The chain links TRBV12-3 or TRBV12-4 to TRBJ1-4; 8 positions agree with TRBD1. V lost 3 bases and J lost 8; bases outside the gene matches: 14. This CDR3 is built from 17 residues. This CDR3 reads CASSFRTGRRSEEKLFF. CDR3 sequence (DNA): TGTGCCAGCAGTTTTAGGACAGGGAGGAGATCAGAAGAAAAACTGTTTTTT.

In its sample, this clonotype was seen a few times. This rearrangement joins TRBV5-8 to TRBJ2-7; possible D gene TRBD1, 5 bases. Between the trimmed V and J ends, which lost 4 bases and 3 bases, there was a span of 17 bases. This CDR3 region has 15 residues. Germline CDR1 and CDR2: SGHTS and YDEGEE. DNA for the CDR3: TGTGCCAGCAGCCAAGACAGCCCTGAAGGCTACGAGCAGTACTTC. Protein: CASSQDSPEGYEQYF. The variable domain in full, with the rest retrieved from reference TRBV5-8 and TRBJ2-7, is EAGVTQSPTHLIKTRGQQATLRCSPISGHTSVYWYQQALGLGLQFLLWYDEGEERNRGNFPPRFSGRQFPNYSSELNVNALELEDSALYLCASSQDSPEGYEQYFGPGTRLTVT.

This clonotype was detected only a few times. The rearrangement uses TRBV27 and TRBJ2-1, with TRBD2 identical over 7 bases. Germline CDR1 is MNHEY and CDR2 is SMNVEV (reference sequence). CDR3 length: 15 residues. The V segment lost 3 bases and the J segment 7 bases; nucleotides outside the gene matches: 9. The CDR3 loop is CASSFPAGHGNEQFF. The CDR3 region has the DNA TGTGCCAGCAGTTTCCCAGCGGGGCACGGGAATGAGCAGTTCTTC.

The table lists this clonotype with a few counts. The chain carries TRBV6-2 or TRBV6-3 and TRBJ2-5; D not certain. Germline V gives CDR1 MNHEY, CDR2 SVGEGT. There are 13 residues in the CDR3. V was pared by 7 bases and J by 2 bases, with 11 bases between. The CDR3 coding sequence is TGTGCCAGCACCCAGGACCTTCAAGAGACCCAGTACTTC. Its protein product is CASTQDLQETQYF.

This clonotype was found many times. The rearrangement uses TRBV20-1 and TRBJ1-5; no clear D gene. Trimming shortened V by 3 bases and J by 7 bases, and 10 bases separated the two germline ends. Germline assignment: CDR1 DFQATT and CDR2 SNEGSKA (reference sequence). CDR3 length equals 12 residues. CDR3 DNA sequence: TGCAGTGCTAGTGTCGGCGGACAGCCCCAGCATTTT. This gives the protein CSASVGGQPQHF.

The chain joins TRBV30 to TRBJ2-7; 9 bases line up with TRBD2. The CDR3 has 17 amino acids. Looked up from germline, CDR1 is GTSNPN and CDR2 is SVGIG (reference sequence). V shed 1 base and J 6 bases; nucleotides not matched to a gene: 16. CDR3 in DNA: TGTGCCTGGAGTGGTCTAGTGAAAGCGGGAGGCTTGGGCGAGCAGTACTTC. It encodes CAWSGLVKAGGLGEQYF.

Only a few counts were recorded for this clonotype. The chain has TRBV5-1 and TRBJ2-1, with 10 bases that match TRBD2. V was clipped by 4 bases and J by 0 bases; unmatched bases: 7. Germline V gene sequence: CDR1 SGHRS, CDR2 YFSETQ. The CDR3 totals 17 residues. The CDR3 bases are TGCGCCAGCAGCGCGCGTCTAGCGGGGGCCTCCTACAATGAGCAGTTCTTC. Translating gives CASSARLAGASYNEQFF.

The chain combines TRBV29-1 with TRBJ1-1; 7 positions match TRBD1. Germline V lookup: CDR1 SQVTM, CDR2 ANQGSEA. After removal of 4 bases from V and 1 base from J, the junction contained 3 bases not matched to a gene. This CDR3 has 13 amino acids. CDR3 nucleotide sequence: TGCAGCGTTGTTAGACAGGGGAACACTGAAGCTTTCTTT. Translated: CSVVRQGNTEAFF.

V gene TRBV6-7 combines with J gene TRBJ1-2; 8 bases agree with TRBD1. TRBV6-7 is recorded as an ORF, its role being uncertain. This CDR3 region has 14 residues. Trimming removed 2 bases from V and 7 bases from J; junction bases left unmatched: 6. CDR3: CASSYPGTGPGYTF. Written as DNA, the CDR3 is TGTGCCAGCAGTTACCCAGGGACAGGCCCTGGCTACACCTTC.

This clonotype appeared a single time. V gene TRBV5-1 combines with J gene TRBJ2-1, with 8 bases that match TRBD2. J was trimmed by 0 bases and V by 0 bases; bases with no gene match: 2. CDR1 and CDR2 (germline): SGHRS, YFSETQ. The CDR3 contains 16 residues. The CDR3 region has the DNA TGCGCCAGCAGCTTGGGAGGACTAGCCTCCTACAATGAGCAGTTCTTC. It translates to CASSLGGLASYNEQFF.

This clonotype was detected only a few times. V and J are TRBV11-2 and TRBJ2-1; D ambiguous. Per germline, CDR1 SGHAT and CDR2 FQNNGV. V lost 3 bases and J lost 4, with 7 bases in between. The CDR3 length is 13 residues. CDR3 nucleotide sequence: TGTGCCAGCAGCTTTCTCCGGTACAATGAGCAGTTCTTC. Amino acids: CASSFLRYNEQFF.

Only a few counts were recorded for this clonotype. The chain recombines TRBV20-1 with TRBJ2-3; 7 bases are shared with TRBD2. Germline-derived CDR1 and CDR2 are DFQATT and SNEGSKA (reference sequence). The CDR3 is made up of 13 amino acids. Trimming at V came to 3 bases and at J to 2 bases, leaving 2 bases not matched to a gene. DNA of the CDR3: TGCAGTGCTAGGGGGACTAACACAGATACGCAGTATTTT. This gives the protein CSARGTNTDTQYF.

This chain uses TRBV4-2 with TRBJ2-1; 11 nucleotides agree with TRBD2. The CDR3 loop spans 18 amino acids. Losses at the gene ends were 3 bases for V and 0 bases for J; bases not matched to a gene: 7. Germline values: CDR1 LGHNA, CDR2 YNFKEQ. CDR3: CASSHYSGGDSSYNEQFF. CDR3 bases: TGTGCCAGCAGCCACTATAGCGGGGGGGATAGCTCCTACAATGAGCAGTTCTTC.

This clonotype has more than one count but fewer than ten. The chain links TRBV10-3 to TRBJ2-1; 7 nucleotides match TRBD1. Germline CDR1 ENHRY, CDR2 SYGVKD. This CDR3 is 13 amino acids long. After removal of 3 bases from V and 4 bases from J, the junction contained 0 bases not matched to a gene. CDR3 protein: CAISEQGYNEQFF. The CDR3 nucleotides read TGTGCCATCAGTGAACAGGGGTACAATGAGCAGTTCTTC.

The chain recombines TRBV29-1 with TRBJ2-7, with unresolved D. This CDR3 spans 11 amino acids. The germline V and J ends were trimmed by 3 bases and 2 bases, with 5 bases remaining between them. Germline CDR1 is SQVTM and CDR2 is ANQGSEA. The CDR3 DNA reads as TGCAGCGTTGAGCAGACCTACGAGCAGTACTTC. It specifies CSVEQTYEQYF.

The V call is TRBV3-1, the J call TRBJ2-3, with D possibly being TRBD2 (6 bases). The CDR3 length is 17 residues. Germline assignment: CDR1 LGHDT and CDR2 YNNKEL (reference sequence). V was trimmed by 9 bases and J by 0 bases, leaving 22 bases between them. Here the CDR3 DNA reads TGTGCCAGTCAACTTCCACTAGCTGTGCCGAGCACAGATACGCAGTATTTT. It specifies CASQLPLAVPSTDTQYF.

This clonotype was picked up a small number of times. The gene calls are TRBV18 and TRBJ2-7, with 7 bases aligning to TRBD2. CDR3 length equals 16 residues. Losses at the gene ends were 6 bases for V and 1 base for J; bases not matched to a gene: 12. The germline V gene encodes CDR1 KGHSH and CDR2 LQKENI. The CDR3 DNA follows: TGTGCCAGCTCCAAGGCAGGGACGCGGGGGTCCTACGAGCAGTACTTC. It translates to CASSKAGTRGSYEQYF.